These 7 T cell receptor beta chains share one sample of origin, sequenced in a study of long-term antiretroviral therapy in people with HIV. Version v3.0 of the immunoSEQ assay was performed at survey level. Sequenced by immunoSEQ multiplex PCR; TCRdb stores in-frame clones only, minus some. The sample has about 20,000 clones; 85% to 90% are singletons. Material: unsorted PBMCs, obtained 1.8 years before starting antiretroviral therapy. The source is a woman under 40 with HIV.

The CDR3 protein is CASRALATLTDTQYF. CDR3 bases: TGTGCCAGCAGGGCACTAGCGACCCTCACAGATACGCAGTATTTT. The chain recombines TRBV6-1 with TRBJ2-3; TRBD2 matches at 7 bases. The V gene end was trimmed by 6 bases and the J gene end by 2 bases; junction bases not matched to a gene: 8. The germline V gene encodes CDR1 MNHNS and CDR2 SASEGT. This CDR3 comprises 15 residues.

This chain uses TRBV19 with TRBJ1-6; D possibly corresponds to TRBD1 (5 bases). The germline V gene encodes CDR1 LNHDA and CDR2 SQIVND (reference sequence). With 6 bases removed from V and 8 bases from J, the gap between germline ends came to 20 bases. This CDR3 comprises 16 residues. The DNA for the CDR3 is TGTGCCAGTAGCACCCCAGGTTCAGGGAGCTATTCACCCCTCCACTTT. This codes for CASSTPGSGSYSPLHF.

V and J are TRBV19 and TRBJ2-2, with a tentative D call TRBD1 (5 bases). Trimming stripped 4 bases from V and 3 bases from J, with 15 bases between. CDR1 is LNHDA and CDR2 is SQIVND in the germline V gene (reference sequence). This CDR3 has 16 amino acids. The CDR3 bases are TGTGCCAGTAGTAAAATCCAGGGCTTTGACACCGGGGAGCTGTTTTTT. Protein product: CASSKIQGFDTGELFF.

This rearrangement joins TRBV27 to TRBJ2-1; no definite D call. CDR1 and CDR2 (germline): MNHEY, SMNVEV (reference sequence). The CDR3 loop spans 14 amino acids. V lost 5 bases to trimming and J lost 0 bases, with 8 bases between them. The CDR3 coding sequence is TGTGCCAGCAGTGTGGGGAACTCCTACAATGAGCAGTTCTTC. Its translation is CASSVGNSYNEQFF.

The chain recombines TRBV19 with TRBJ1-1, with D perhaps matching TRBD1 (6 bases). V shed 2 bases and J shed 2 bases, with 18 bases lying between them. This CDR3 has 17 amino acids. Germline loops: CDR1 LNHDA, CDR2 SQIVND (reference sequence). The CDR3 DNA follows: TGTGCCAGTAGTATACCCCTTCCCCCCAGGGGCAACACTGAAGCTTTCTTT. The encoded protein is CASSIPLPPRGNTEAFF.

This clone has only one observation. The chain couples TRBV6-1 to TRBJ1-3; D is uncertain. Looked up from germline, CDR1 is MNHNS and CDR2 is SASEGT. Trimming took 2 bases from V and 5 from J, leaving 4 bases between them. The CDR3 length is 12 residues. CDR3 DNA sequence: TGTGCCAGCAGTGAACGGCGAAACACCATATATTTT. This translates into CASSERRNTIYF.

The chain employs TRBV10-3 and TRBJ1-1; D might be TRBD1 (5 bases). The length of the CDR3 is 16 residues. Germline-derived CDR1 and CDR2 are ENHRY and SYGVKD. V lost 0 bases and J lost 1, with 12 bases in between. As DNA, the CDR3 is TGTGCCATCAGTGAGTCGGGGCCACCGGGGAACACTGAAGCTTTCTTT. Translation: CAISESGPPGNTEAFF.